This T cell receptor beta chain is from a study of T cells in Graves' hyperthyroidism and ophthalmopathy. The investigators amplified TCR beta CDR3 regions from RNA transcripts. The TCR CDR3 first-round RT-PCR relied on the HTBI primer set. TCRdb called the multiplex PCR reads again in MiXCR, with one record for every CDR3 protein. This sample has more than 250,000 distinct CDR3 sequences, with around 15% found just once. Study results and limitations: Most clonotypes that expanded in the thyroid above 0.001 also showed up in blood.

This clonotype came up once. What it binds is not known. Cells are PBMCs isolated from more than 8.5 ml of fresh blood. The CDR3 is 18 amino acids. Looked up from germline, CDR1 is MGHRA and CDR2 is YSYEKL. V shed 3 bases and J shed 0 bases, with 18 bases lying between them. V usage is TRBV4-1 and J usage is TRBJ2-1, with D maybe TRBD1 (5 bases). The source of this sequence is a woman aged 45-59 years with Graves' hyperthyroidism that later progressed to Graves' ophthalmopathy. Source material: blood. The CDR3 loop is CASSQNERTPSSYNEQFF. The CDR3 DNA reads as TGCGCCAGCAGCCAGAACGAAAGGACACCTAGCTCCTACAATGAGCAGTTCTTC.